These 17 T cell receptor beta chains share one sample of origin, sequenced in a study of spatial heterogeneity in lung cancer. TCRdb itself ran the 5' RACE reads through MiXCR, one entry per CDR3 protein. The sample records approximately 11,000 distinct CDR3 sequences, less than 4% being singletons. Time point specified: sample taken at primary tumor resection. Material for sequencing was whole RNA from tumor, nontumor lung or frozen PBMC, left unsorted. Sequences were derived from PBMCs, sampled at surgery. These TCRs come from a female donor with early-stage non-small cell lung cancer.

In this sample, this clonotype turned up many times. This beta chain lies outside the target of a library built for alpha chains; its clone size means little. The chain combines TRBV4-3 with TRBJ2-1, with 11 bases lining up with TRBD2. V gave up 0 bases and J gave up 0 bases; unmatched junction bases: 7. Germline V gives CDR1 LGHNA, CDR2 YSLEER. The CDR3 is 19 residues long. CDR3 loop: CASSQELVAGGSSYNEQFF. The CDR3 DNA reads TGCGCCAGCAGCCAAGAATTGGTAGCGGGGGGGTCCTCCTACAATGAGCAGTTCTTC.

This clonotype was recorded many times. This beta chain represents an off-target read in a library built for alpha chains; its size is of limited meaning. The V call is TRBV7-8, the J call TRBJ1-2; TRBD1 agrees at 8 bases. V dropped 1 base and J dropped 4; count of bases not matched to a gene: 2. The CDR3 length is 14 residues. The germline V gene has CDR1 SGHVS and CDR2 FQNEAQ. In DNA, the CDR3 is TGTGCCAGCAGCTTAGGGGGACAGGCCTATGGCTACACCTTC. Translation gives CASSLGGQAYGYTF.

This clonotype was seen repeatedly, ten times or more. In a library made to pick up alpha chains, this beta chain is a stray read with a size that means little. The rearrangement links TRBV5-1 to TRBJ1-1; 7 positions agree with TRBD1. Germline CDR1 and CDR2: SGHRS and YFSETQ. V gave up 3 bases and J gave up 0 bases; unmatched junction bases: 8. The CDR3 contains 16 residues. For the CDR3, the DNA is TGCGCCAGCAGCTCATCACCCGGGACAGTGAACACTGAAGCTTTCTTT. The encoded protein is CASSSSPGTVNTEAFF.

This clonotype was counted ten times or more. Because this beta chain is a stray read in a library intended to capture alpha chains, its abundance should not be given much weight. The gene calls are TRBV28 and TRBJ2-1; D remains ambiguous. The CDR3 spans 12 residues. The V gene lost 5 bases and the J gene lost 3 bases, with 5 bases spanning the gap. Germline CDR1 and CDR2: MDHEN and SYDVKM. For the CDR3, the DNA is TGTGCCAGCAGTCCTCTCTACAATGAGCAGTTCTTC. Amino acid sequence: CASSPLYNEQFF.

This clonotype was found many times. This beta chain is off target for a library built for alpha chains, so its abundance means little. V usage is TRBV10-3 and J usage is TRBJ1-5; 7 bases map to TRBD1. The CDR3 contains 15 residues. CDR1 and CDR2 (germline): ENHRY, SYGVKD. Trimming took 3 bases from V and 6 from J; bases not matched to a gene: 8. CDR3 loop: CAISDSGRGVQPQHF. CDR3 DNA: TGTGCCATCAGTGACTCGGGCAGGGGGGTTCAGCCCCAGCATTTT.

This clonotype came up many times. The size of this beta chain means little, since it is a stray read in a library made for alpha chains. This sequence joins TRBV4-3 and TRBJ2-7, with a possible D match to TRBD2 (6 bases). V lost 4 bases and J lost 4, with 17 bases in between. Germline loops: CDR1 LGHNA, CDR2 YSLEER. The CDR3 covers 15 residues. In nucleotides, the CDR3 is TGCGCCAGCAGCCCCAACACGGGACTTAGGTACGAGCAGTACTTC. Translated: CASSPNTGLRYEQYF.

In its sample, this clonotype was seen many times. This beta chain represents an off-target read in a library built for alpha chains; its size is of limited meaning. This chain links TRBV20-1 with TRBJ1-2; TRBD1 might be the D (6 bases). The ends were cut back, 3 bases at V and 4 bases at J, with 15 bases in the middle. The CDR3 sequence is 14 residues long. CDR1 is DFQATT and CDR2 is SNEGSKA in the germline V gene (reference sequence). DNA for the CDR3: TGCAGTGCTAGCGTCAGGGACAATATCTATGGCTACACCTTC. Translating it yields CSASVRDNIYGYTF.

In its sample, this clonotype was seen many times. The library was prepared for alpha chains; this beta chain is a stray read, so its frequency means little. CDR3 sequence reads: CASMTGKQDSYEQYF. The CDR3 bases are TGTGCCAGCATGACGGGGAAACAGGACAGCTACGAGCAGTACTTC. This chain joins TRBV28 and TRBJ2-7; D might be TRBD1 (6 bases). This CDR3 region has 15 residues. Germline CDR1 is MDHEN and CDR2 is SYDVKM. Deletions cut 7 bases from V and 3 bases from J, with 19 bases between.

This clonotype has at least ten counts. This beta chain turned up in a library designed for alpha chains; as an off-target read, its abundance says little. The chain recombines TRBV4-3 with TRBJ2-1, with D unresolved. The V gene lost 0 bases and the J gene lost 7 bases, with 13 bases spanning the gap. CDR1 is LGHNA, CDR2 YSLEER, per germline. The CDR3 is 15 amino acids. The CDR3 DNA sequence: TGCGCCAGCAGCCAAGATAACGGGCAAGGGAATGAGCAGTTCTTC. It codes for CASSQDNGQGNEQFF.

This clonotype was counted ten times or more. This beta chain is off target for a library built for alpha chains, so its abundance means little. This rearrangement joins TRBV20-1 to TRBJ1-1, with D maybe TRBD1 (6 bases). CDR1 and CDR2 (germline): DFQATT, SNEGSKA (reference sequence). The CDR3 spans 14 residues. Trimming took 8 bases from V and 11 from J, leaving 27 bases between them. CDR3 protein: CSLTLGRRTDEAFF. DNA of the CDR3: TGCAGTCTCACTTTGGGACGACGGACAGACGAGGCTTTCTTT.

There are many counts of this clonotype. A library made for alpha chains picked up this beta chain off target, so its size means little. V usage is TRBV29-1 and J usage is TRBJ1-1; D remains ambiguous. Germline assignment: CDR1 SQVTM and CDR2 ANQGSEA. The V and J ends lost 1 base and 1 base respectively, with 10 bases between them. This CDR3 is 14 amino acids long. The CDR3 coding sequence is TGCAGCGTTGAAGGCGGGGTTGGGAACACTGAAGCTTTCTTT. Amino acids: CSVEGGVGNTEAFF.

This clonotype occurred many times. For a library built for alpha chains, this beta chain is a stray read; little rests on its size. The genes are TRBV2 and TRBJ2-1; a possible D gene is TRBD1 (6 bases). This CDR3 is built from 16 residues. Germline CDR1 and CDR2: SNHLY and FYNNEI. The V end was cut by 8 bases, the J end by 2 bases, with 19 bases between. The CDR3 is CASVPLPRGAYNEQFF. For the CDR3, the DNA is TGTGCCAGCGTGCCCCTCCCCAGGGGAGCCTACAATGAGCAGTTCTTC.

This clonotype was counted many times. Within a library made for alpha chains, this beta chain is off target, and its count is uninformative. This rearrangement joins TRBV20-1 to TRBJ2-7; the match to TRBD2 covers 7 bases. CDR1 DFQATT and CDR2 SNEGSKA come from the germline V gene (reference sequence). V shed 1 base and J 0 bases; nucleotides not matched to a gene: 3. The CDR3 is 14 amino acids. The CDR3 loop is CSARGERGSYEQYF. DNA of the CDR3: TGCAGTGCTAGAGGGGAGCGGGGCTCCTACGAGCAGTACTTC.

Many counts were recorded for this clonotype. Within a library made for alpha chains, this beta chain is off target, and its count is uninformative. The chain uses TRBV2 and TRBJ2-4; 8 bases fit TRBD1. Trimming took 4 bases from V and 1 from J; bases not matched to a gene: 6. Germline V gene lookup returns CDR1 SNHLY and CDR2 FYNNEI. The CDR3 sequence is 16 residues long. As DNA, the CDR3 is TGTGCCAGCAGTGGGACAGGGCTTTGGGCCAAAAACATTCAGTACTTC. Translation gives CASSGTGLWAKNIQYF.

Concerning this clonotype itself: The library was built for alpha chains, so this beta chain is an off-target read and its size means little. The chain links TRBV6-5 to TRBJ1-2; D unresolved. Germline V gives CDR1 MNHEY, CDR2 SVGAGI. Trimming took off 2 bases at V and 4 bases at J, with 8 bases between the two ends. This CDR3 comprises 13 residues. CDR3 in DNA: TGTGCCAGCAGTTACGAAGAACGCTATGGCTACACCTTC. It is translated as CASSYEERYGYTF.

The sample holds many counts of this clonotype. With the library built for alpha chains, this beta chain is off target and its frequency is not meaningful. The chain uses TRBV7-9 and TRBJ2-3; D not resolved. Germline V gives CDR1 SEHNR, CDR2 FQNEAQ (reference sequence). The CDR3 length is 11 residues. V gave up 7 bases and J gave up 7 bases, with 9 bases separating them. In DNA form, the CDR3 reads TGTGCCAGCACAGATTCGAATACGCAGTATTTT. Its protein product is CASTDSNTQYF. The entire variable domain, with the rest obtained from reference TRBV7-9 and TRBJ2-3, is as follows: DTGVSQNPRHKITKRGQNVTFRCDPISEHNRLYWYRQTLGQGPEFLTYFQNEAQLEKSRLLSDRFSAERPKGSFSTLEIQRTEQGDSAMYLCASTDSNTQYFGPGTRLTVL.

This clonotype was observed a few times. This beta chain is a stray sequence in a library constructed for alpha chains; its clone size is not meaningful. This rearrangement joins TRBV7-9 to TRBJ1-1; 10 nucleotides align to TRBD1. Per the germline V gene, CDR1 is SEHNR and CDR2 is FQNEAQ (reference sequence). Trimming at V came to 4 bases and at J to 1 base, leaving 3 bases not matched to a gene. This CDR3 is built from 15 residues. CDR3 in DNA: TGTGCCAGCAGCTCGGACAGGGGGGAGAACACTGAAGCTTTCTTT. This sequence encodes CASSSDRGENTEAFF.